The clone carrying this T cell receptor beta chain was recorded many times. Its antigen is as yet unknown. These data come from a study of neurological immune-mediated disorders. Notes on the study in general: Across subjects, no CDR3 amino acid sequence appeared in expanded clones of more than one subject, a finding that suggested private repertoires in all groups.

Time point reported: longitudinal time-point 2. Source material was 2 million unsorted PBMCs, stored at -80 °C in RNAlater. Template-switch 5'RACE cDNA synthesis added a 10-nucleotide unique molecular identifier. Over 190 million TCR-beta sequences from 15-18 subjects came from every sequencing run. TCRdb recomputed calls from the 5' RACE reads with MiXCR, one row per CDR3 protein. In the table there are under 50,000 distinct CDR3 sequences, about an eighth of which are singletons. From germline, CDR1 is SEHNR and CDR2 FQNEAQ (reference sequence). Trimming cost V 3 bases and J 3 bases; bases outside gene matches: 8. This CDR3 comprises 16 residues.

This receptor was identified in a male donor with HTLV-1-associated myelopathy (HAM/TSP). The chain recombines TRBV7-9 with TRBJ1-3; 7 bases are shared with TRBD1. The source material was PBMCs. In nucleotides, the CDR3 is TGTGCCAGCAGCTTGGGACAGTTTTCTGATGGAAACACCATATATTTT. Translated: CASSLGQFSDGNTIYF. Supplemented by reference TRBV7-9 and TRBJ1-3, the full variable domain reads DTGVSQNPRHKITKRGQNVTFRCDPISEHNRLYWYRQTLGQGPEFLTYFQNEAQLEKSRLLSDRFSAERPKGSFSTLEIQRTEQGDSAMYLCASSLGQFSDGNTIYFGEGSWLTVV.